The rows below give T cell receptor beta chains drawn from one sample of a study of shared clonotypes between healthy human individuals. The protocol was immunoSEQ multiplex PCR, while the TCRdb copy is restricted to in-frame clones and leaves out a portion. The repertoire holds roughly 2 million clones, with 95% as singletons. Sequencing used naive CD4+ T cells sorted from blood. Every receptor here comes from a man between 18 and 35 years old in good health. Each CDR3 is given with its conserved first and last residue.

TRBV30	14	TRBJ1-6	CAWTGQGYNSPLHF
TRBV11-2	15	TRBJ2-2	CASSPTTGNTGELFF
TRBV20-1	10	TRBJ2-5	CSQLGETQYF
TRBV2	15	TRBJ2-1	CASSGDGGPYNEQFF
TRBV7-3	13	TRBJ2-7	CASSSGQSYEQYF
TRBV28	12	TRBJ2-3	CASTTRTDTQYF
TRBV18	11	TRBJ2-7	CASSPQGEQYF
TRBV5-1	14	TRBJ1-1	CASSRDSYNTEAFF
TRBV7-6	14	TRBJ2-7	CASSPPRDPYEQYF
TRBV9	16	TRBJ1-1	CASSVGGRTPTTEAFF
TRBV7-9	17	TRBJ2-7	CASSLDRLAGVSYEQYF
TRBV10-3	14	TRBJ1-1	CAISPWTGNTEAFF
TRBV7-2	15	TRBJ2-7	CASSLDPRASGEQYF
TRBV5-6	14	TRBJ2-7	CASSLRQGSYEQYF
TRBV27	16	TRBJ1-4	CASSLFATGGSEKLFF
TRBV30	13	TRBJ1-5	CAWSVEGTQPQHF
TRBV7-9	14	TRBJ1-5	CASSSRASNQPQHF
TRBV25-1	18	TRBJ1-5	CASSELIPPGVKNQPQHF
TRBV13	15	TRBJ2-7	CASCNSAPGLYEQYF
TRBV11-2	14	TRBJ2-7	CASSLGAVPYEQYF